Below, 30 T cell receptor beta chains from the same sample are listed, as sequenced in a study of blood T cells in healthy people across ages. Sample-barcoded 5' priming and a J-beta primer mix drove a second PCR of roughly 6 to 12 cycles. TCRdb fed the 5' RACE reads into MiXCR, producing one record per CDR3 protein. The sample records under 750,000 distinct CDR3 sequences, 40% to 55% being singletons. The sample comprised blood. The receptors originated from a man older than 75 in good health.

This clonotype was recorded a few times. The chain links TRBV28 to TRBJ2-6; possible D gene TRBD1, 5 bases. V lost 3 bases, J lost 2 bases, and 11 bases lay in between. From germline, CDR1 is MDHEN and CDR2 SYDVKM. The CDR3 is made up of 16 amino acids. Here the CDR3 DNA reads TGTGCCAGCAGTTTTCAGGGAATCCCTGGGGCCAACGTCCTGACTTTC. Its translation is CASSFQGIPGANVLTF.

The genes are TRBV20-1 and TRBJ2-7, with TRBD2 matching over 12 bases. The CDR3 covers 16 residues. The trim removed 3 bases at V and 3 bases at J, leaving 9 bases unmatched. The germline CDR1 and CDR2 sequences are DFQATT and SNEGSKA (reference sequence). DNA of the CDR3: TGCAGTGCTAGTGGGGGACTAGCGGGTCCAGGCTACGAGCAGTACTTC. Its protein is CSASGGLAGPGYEQYF.

This clonotype was counted only a few times. This chain uses TRBV20-1 with TRBJ2-1; TRBD2 matches at 8 bases. Trimming removed 3 bases from V and 5 bases from J; junction bases left unmatched: 12. The length of the CDR3 is 16 residues. Germline-derived CDR1 and CDR2 are DFQATT and SNEGSKA (reference sequence). The CDR3 spells CSARDPMSGRNNEQFF. CDR3 nucleotides: TGCAGTGCTAGGGACCCGATGAGCGGGAGAAACAATGAGCAGTTCTTC.

The chain's CDR3 is CASSLLQDANTGELFF. Written as DNA, the CDR3 is TGTGCCAGCAGCCTCCTACAGGACGCGAACACCGGGGAGCTGTTTTTT. This chain joins TRBV12-3 or TRBV12-4 and TRBJ2-2; D perhaps matches TRBD1 (5 bases). The CDR3 is 16 residues long. V dropped 6 bases and J dropped 0 bases, with 14 bases sitting between them.

V gene TRBV10-3 combines with J gene TRBJ2-1; 8 positions match TRBD2. V shed 0 bases, J shed 3 bases, and the junction held 1 base outside the gene matches. CDR3 length: 15 amino acids. CDR1 and CDR2 from the germline V gene are ENHRY and SYGVKD. This CDR3 is CAISESAGGYNEQFF. For the CDR3, the DNA is TGTGCCATCAGTGAGTCGGCGGGAGGCTACAATGAGCAGTTCTTC.

This clonotype was counted a single time. This chain connects TRBV7-9 to TRBJ2-2; the D gene could be TRBD1 or TRBD2 (6 bases each). The CDR3 contains 17 residues. The germline gives CDR1 SEHNR, CDR2 FQNEAQ (reference sequence). The ends were cut back, 4 bases at V and 4 bases at J, with 19 bases in the middle. In DNA, the CDR3 is TGTGCCAGCAGCTCAACAAATCTGGGGGGCCTCACCGGGGAGCTGTTTTTT. Protein: CASSSTNLGGLTGELFF.

The genes are TRBV29-1 and TRBJ1-2; the D is unclear. CDR1 is SQVTM and CDR2 is ANQGSEA in the germline V gene. The CDR3 length is 10 residues. Trimming cost V 4 bases and J 6 bases, with 6 bases left between them. CDR3 sequence: CSVVHDGYTF. The CDR3 DNA reads as TGCAGCGTTGTACATGATGGCTACACCTTC.

The gene calls are TRBV7-2 and TRBJ2-6; D unresolved. The CDR3 is made up of 15 amino acids. V gave up 1 base and J gave up 4 bases, with 8 bases separating them. Germline CDR1 SGHTA, CDR2 FQGNSA. As DNA, the CDR3 is TGTGCCAGCAGCTTAGTAGGGATCGGGGCCAACGTCCTGACTTTC. It encodes CASSLVGIGANVLTF.

The chain joins TRBV27 to TRBJ2-7; D gene uncertain. CDR1 and CDR2 (germline): MNHEY, SMNVEV (reference sequence). The CDR3 extends over 12 amino acids. The ends were cut back, 7 bases at V and 0 bases at J, with 7 bases in the middle. CDR3 nucleotides: TGTGCCAGCATTTCCGGCTCCTACGAGCAGTACTTC. Its translation is CASISGSYEQYF.

The V gene is TRBV5-6, the J gene TRBJ2-5, with a possible D match to TRBD2 (6 bases). Trimming took 0 bases from V and 11 from J, leaving 17 bases between them. Germline V CDR1 and CDR2: SGHDT, YYEEEE. CDR3 size: 14 residues. CDR3 sequence (DNA): TGTGCCAGCAGCTTGGAGCTAGCGTGGAATGAGCAGTACTTC. It encodes CASSLELAWNEQYF.

This clonotype showed up just a few times. The chain couples TRBV20-1 to TRBJ2-5; D is ambiguous. The CDR3 consists of 13 residues. CDR1 is DFQATT and CDR2 is SNEGSKA in the germline V gene (reference sequence). V lost 3 bases, J lost 5 bases, and 13 bases lay in between. In nucleotides, the CDR3 is TGCAGTGCTAGGATCACGTCGAGGGAGACCCAGTACTTC. Amino acid sequence: CSARITSRETQYF.

The chain recombines TRBV4-1 with TRBJ2-1; TRBD2 agrees at 8 bases. V gave up 4 bases and J gave up 5 bases; unmatched junction bases: 16. Per the germline V gene, CDR1 is MGHRA and CDR2 is YSYEKL. CDR3 length: 18 amino acids. CDR3 in amino acids: CASSPTGGPAGENNEQFF. The CDR3 DNA sequence: TGCGCCAGCAGCCCGACGGGTGGACCAGCGGGGGAAAACAATGAGCAGTTCTTC.

V is TRBV7-8 and J is TRBJ2-7; D not certain. The CDR3 is 13 residues long. V dropped 5 bases and J dropped 6 bases, with 14 bases sitting between them. Germline V gives CDR1 SGHVS, CDR2 FQNEAQ. DNA of the CDR3: TGTGCCAGCAGCGCCACTCTGGGTCCCGAGCAGTACTTC. Residues: CASSATLGPEQYF.

The chain recombines TRBV5-1 with TRBJ2-1, with TRBD2 identical over 9 bases. This CDR3 comprises 14 residues. Germline lookup yields CDR1 SGHRS and CDR2 YFSETQ. The V segment lost 2 bases and the J segment 9 bases; nucleotides outside the gene matches: 6. The DNA of the CDR3 is TGCGCCAGCAGCTTTGGCGGGGGGGCCCTTGAGCAGTTCTTC. Its protein is CASSFGGGALEQFF.

The table lists this clonotype with a few counts. The DNA of the CDR3 is TGCGCCAGCAGCTTAGACAGCCCTTCCACAGATACGCAGTATTTT. Amino acids: CASSLDSPSTDTQYF. The chain links TRBV5-1 to TRBJ2-3, with TRBD1 as a possible D gene (5 bases). V was cut by 2 bases and J by 2 bases, with 12 bases left in between. Germline CDR1 reads SGHRS; CDR2 reads YFSETQ. This CDR3 is built from 15 residues.

This clonotype has a handful of counts. V and J are TRBV7-2 and TRBJ2-7, with a weak D call TRBD2 (5 bases). Between the trimmed V and J ends, which lost 1 base and 6 bases, there was a span of 13 bases. Germline assignment: CDR1 SGHTA and CDR2 FQGNSA. The CDR3 sequence is 14 residues long. The CDR3 DNA sequence: TGTGCCAGCAGCTTAGAGGCTAGCTATAGCGAGCAGTACTTC. This encodes CASSLEASYSEQYF.

The table lists this clonotype with a few counts. CDR3 sequence (DNA): TGTGCCAGCAGTTACTTTGGCTACGAGCAGTACTTC. Protein sequence: CASSYFGYEQYF. The chain is built from TRBV6-2 or TRBV6-3 and TRBJ2-7; D is undetermined. The CDR3 extends over 12 amino acids. In germline, CDR1 is MNHEY, CDR2 SVGEGT. The V end was cut by 1 base, the J end by 3 bases, with 4 bases between.

A word on this clonotype: Because the CDR3 is missing its conserved closing phenylalanine or tryptophan, this is likely a read error. The chain carries TRBV12-3 or TRBV12-4 and TRBJ2-5; 7 nucleotides align to TRBD2. V lost 8 bases and J lost 3; bases outside the gene matches: 6. This CDR3 has 13 amino acids. CDR3: CASEVRGKETQYL. CDR3 sequence (DNA): TGTGCCAGCGAGGTGCGGGGGAAAGAGACCCAGTACTTA.

The chain has TRBV5-1 and TRBJ1-2, with D uncertain. This CDR3 spans 13 amino acids. Germline CDR1 reads SGHRS; CDR2 reads YFSETQ. Trimming removed 4 bases at V and 4 bases at J, with 11 bases between. In nucleotides, the CDR3 is TGCGCCAGCAGCAATGACAACGCCTATGGCTACACCTTC. Amino acid sequence: CASSNDNAYGYTF.

CDR3 nucleotide sequence: TGTGCCAGCAGTGAGCGGGGTGGGGAGACCCAGTACTTC. Its translation is CASSERGGETQYF. The chain employs TRBV12-3 or TRBV12-4 and TRBJ2-5; 7 nucleotides match TRBD2. This CDR3 has 13 residues. V dropped 5 bases and J dropped 5; count of bases not matched to a gene: 5.

The chain joins TRBV28 to TRBJ2-7; tentative D call: TRBD2 (7 bases). Germline V gene sequence: CDR1 MDHEN, CDR2 SYDVKM. Trimming pared 7 bases from V and 1 base from J, leaving 17 bases between. The CDR3 runs 15 residues. The CDR3 DNA reads as TGTGCCAGCACTTGGGGGGGGGCTTCGTCCTACGAGCAGTACTTC. It codes for CASTWGGASSYEQYF.

The chain has TRBV29-1 and TRBJ1-1; TRBD1 matches 9 bases. CDR3 length: 14 residues. J lost 2 bases, V lost 6 bases, and 7 bases had no gene match. Germline CDR1 SQVTM, CDR2 ANQGSEA. Here the CDR3 DNA reads TGCAGCGTCGTCACGGGACAGGGAAACACTGAAGCTTTCTTT. Translating gives CSVVTGQGNTEAFF.

The CDR3 sequence is CASSQVETQYF. CDR3 nucleotides: TGTGCCAGCAGCCAGGTCGAGACCCAGTACTTC. The chain carries TRBV7-8 and TRBJ2-5; D is uncertain. Germline CDR1 is SGHVS and CDR2 is FQNEAQ. The V gene lost 5 bases and the J gene lost 5 bases, with 6 bases spanning the gap. This CDR3 region has 11 residues.

This clonotype was seen more than once but under ten times. The chain joins TRBV6-6 to TRBJ2-5; 7 bases fit TRBD1. The J call may be incorrect, as the DNA end agrees better with TRBJ2-1. Germline V gene sequence: CDR1 MNHNY, CDR2 SVGAGI (reference sequence). The CDR3 runs 14 residues. The CDR3 region is CASSSVTGLETQFF. In DNA form, the CDR3 reads TGTGCCAGTAGCTCAGTGACAGGGTTGGAGACCCAGTTCTTC.

V is TRBV5-1 and J is TRBJ2-5, with 14 bases lining up with TRBD2. The ends lost 3 bases at V and 4 bases at J; junction bases unmatched: 11. Per germline, CDR1 SGHRS and CDR2 YFSETQ. The CDR3 extends over 18 amino acids. In DNA, the CDR3 is TGCGCCAGCAGCTCATCGGGACTAGCGGGGGTAGAGAGAGAGACCCAGTACTTC. This sequence encodes CASSSSGLAGVERETQYF.

The V gene is TRBV20-1, the J gene TRBJ2-3; D unclear. This CDR3 comprises 15 residues. Between the trimmed V and J ends, which lost 2 bases and 0 bases, there was a span of 12 bases. CDR1 and CDR2 from the germline V gene are DFQATT and SNEGSKA (reference sequence). The CDR3 protein is CSARKRASSTDTQYF. The CDR3 region has the DNA TGCAGTGCTAGAAAGCGAGCTTCTAGCACAGATACGCAGTATTTT.

In its sample, this clonotype was seen a few times. The rearrangement joins TRBV5-1 to TRBJ2-5, with a weak D call TRBD1 (6 bases). The DNA end is more similar to TRBJ2-7, so the J call may be wrong. CDR1 SGHRS and CDR2 YFSETQ come from the germline V gene. There are 15 residues in the CDR3. The CDR3 bases are TGCGCCAGCAACCGTTCTCCGGACAGTTTGGACGAGCAGTACTTC. This codes for CASNRSPDSLDEQYF.

This clonotype was seen only a few times. The chain recombines TRBV7-2 with TRBJ2-3; perhaps TRBD2 as D (5 bases). The CDR3 is made up of 18 amino acids. Germline values: CDR1 SGHTA, CDR2 FQGNSA. V gave up 5 bases and J gave up 0 bases, with 21 bases separating them. CDR3 protein: CASSPIGPAGFSTDTQYF. CDR3 nucleotide sequence: TGTGCCAGCAGCCCGATAGGCCCTGCGGGTTTTAGCACAGATACGCAGTATTTT. Looking up the rest from reference TRBV7-2 and TRBJ2-3 gives the full variable domain: GAGVSQSPSNKVTEKGKDVELRCDPISGHTALYWYRQSLGQGLEFLIYFQGNSAPDKSGLPSDRFSAERTGGSVSTLTIQRTQQEDSAVYLCASSPIGPAGFSTDTQYFGPGTRLTVL.

This clonotype showed up just once. The chain recombines TRBV29-1 with TRBJ2-4; 10 nucleotides align to TRBD1. CDR1 SQVTM and CDR2 ANQGSEA come from the germline V gene. The V segment lost 6 bases and the J segment 6 bases; nucleotides outside the gene matches: 8. CDR3 length: 14 residues. The CDR3 DNA is TGCAGCGTGGGGGACAGGGGATCGGGAAACATTCAGTACTTC. Its translation is CSVGDRGSGNIQYF. The variable domain in full, with the rest retrieved from reference TRBV29-1 and TRBJ2-4, is SAVISQKPSRDICQRGTSLTIQCQVDSQVTMMFWYRQQPGQSLTLIATANQGSEATYESGFVIDKFPISRPNLTFSTLTVSNMSPEDSSIYLCSVGDRGSGNIQYFGAGTRLSVL.

The chain joins TRBV20-1 to TRBJ2-7; TRBD1 matches 7 bases. The length of the CDR3 is 12 residues. Per the germline V gene, CDR1 is DFQATT and CDR2 is SNEGSKA (reference sequence). Trimming removed 5 bases from V and 1 base from J; junction bases left unmatched: 2. The CDR3 DNA follows: TGCAGTGCTTCGGACAGGTCCTACGAGCAGTACTTC. Translation: CSASDRSYEQYF.